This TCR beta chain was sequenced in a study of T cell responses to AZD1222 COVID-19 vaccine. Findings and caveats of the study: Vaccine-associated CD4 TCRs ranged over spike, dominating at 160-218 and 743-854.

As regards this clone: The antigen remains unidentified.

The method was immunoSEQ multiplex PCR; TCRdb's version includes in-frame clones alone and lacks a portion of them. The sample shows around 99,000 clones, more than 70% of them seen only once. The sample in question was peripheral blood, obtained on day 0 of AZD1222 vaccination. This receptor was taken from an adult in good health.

The CDR3 loop is CASSLGSTADTQYF. In DNA form, the CDR3 reads TGTGCCAGCAGCTTGGGCAGCACGGCAGATACGCAGTATTTT. The V gene is TRBV11-2, the J gene TRBJ2-3, with unresolved D. Germline lookup yields CDR1 SGHAT and CDR2 FQNNGV. This CDR3 has 14 amino acids. V was shortened by 3 bases and J by 4 bases, with 11 bases between the two germline ends.